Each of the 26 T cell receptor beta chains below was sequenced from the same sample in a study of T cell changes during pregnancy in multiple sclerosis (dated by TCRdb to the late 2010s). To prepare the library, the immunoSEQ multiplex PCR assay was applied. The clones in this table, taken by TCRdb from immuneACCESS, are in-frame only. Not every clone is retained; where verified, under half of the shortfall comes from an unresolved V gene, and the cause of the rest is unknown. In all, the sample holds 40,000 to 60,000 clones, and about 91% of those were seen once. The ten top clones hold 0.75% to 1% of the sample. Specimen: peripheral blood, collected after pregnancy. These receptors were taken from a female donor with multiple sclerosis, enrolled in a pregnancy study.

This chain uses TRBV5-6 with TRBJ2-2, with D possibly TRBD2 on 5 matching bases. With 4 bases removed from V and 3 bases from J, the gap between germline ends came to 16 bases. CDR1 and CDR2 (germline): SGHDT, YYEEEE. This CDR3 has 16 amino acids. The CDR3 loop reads CASSDPLGVYTGELFF. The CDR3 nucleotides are TGTGCCAGCAGCGATCCCCTCGGGGTCTACACCGGGGAGCTGTTTTTT.

The CDR3 DNA reads TGTGCCAGTACCCTGGGACAGGGCACAGATACGCAGTATTTT. Its translation is CASTLGQGTDTQYF. V usage is TRBV19 and J usage is TRBJ2-3; 8 bases fit TRBD1. CDR1 and CDR2 (germline): LNHDA, SQIVND (reference sequence). Trimming removed 7 bases from V and 1 base from J; junction bases left unmatched: 4. This CDR3 region has 14 residues.

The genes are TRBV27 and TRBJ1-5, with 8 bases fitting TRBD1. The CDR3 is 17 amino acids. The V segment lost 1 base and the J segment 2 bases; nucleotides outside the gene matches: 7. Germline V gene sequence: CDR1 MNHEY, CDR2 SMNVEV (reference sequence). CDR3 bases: TGTGCCAGCAGTTTATTCCCCACGACAGGGGGCAATCAGCCCCAGCATTTT. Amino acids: CASSLFPTTGGNQPQHF.

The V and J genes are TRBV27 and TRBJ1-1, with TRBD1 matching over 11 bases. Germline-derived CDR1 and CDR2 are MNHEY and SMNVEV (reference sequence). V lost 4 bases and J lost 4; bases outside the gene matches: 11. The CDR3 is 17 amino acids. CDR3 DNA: TGTGCCAGCAGTTCGCGGACAGGGGGCGCCGGGGTCACTGAAGCTTTCTTT. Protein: CASSSRTGGAGVTEAFF.

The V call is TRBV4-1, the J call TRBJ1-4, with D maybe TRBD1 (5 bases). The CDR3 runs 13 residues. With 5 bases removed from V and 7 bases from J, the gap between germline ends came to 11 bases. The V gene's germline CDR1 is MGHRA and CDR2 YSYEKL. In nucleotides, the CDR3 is TGCGCCAGCAGCGGGGGAGGGACTGAAAAACTGTTTTTT. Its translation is CASSGGGTEKLFF.

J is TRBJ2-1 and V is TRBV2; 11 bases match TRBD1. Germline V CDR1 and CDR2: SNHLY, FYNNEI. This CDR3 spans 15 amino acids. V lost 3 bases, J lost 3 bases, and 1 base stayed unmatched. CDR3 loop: CASSEGTGGYNEQFF. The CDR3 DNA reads TGTGCCAGCAGTGAGGGGACAGGGGGCTACAATGAGCAGTTCTTC. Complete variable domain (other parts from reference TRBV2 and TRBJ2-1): EPEVTQTPSHQVTQMGQEVILRCVPISNHLYFYWYRQILGQKVEFLVSFYNNEISEKSEIFDDQFSVERPDGSNFTLKIRSTKLEDSAMYFCASSEGTGGYNEQFFGPGTRLTVL.

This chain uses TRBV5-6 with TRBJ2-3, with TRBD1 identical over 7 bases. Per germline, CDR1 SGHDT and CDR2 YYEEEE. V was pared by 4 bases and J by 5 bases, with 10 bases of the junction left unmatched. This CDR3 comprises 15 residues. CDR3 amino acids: CASSPGQTRGDTQYF. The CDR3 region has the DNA TGTGCCAGCAGCCCGGGACAGACGAGGGGAGATACGCAGTATTTT.

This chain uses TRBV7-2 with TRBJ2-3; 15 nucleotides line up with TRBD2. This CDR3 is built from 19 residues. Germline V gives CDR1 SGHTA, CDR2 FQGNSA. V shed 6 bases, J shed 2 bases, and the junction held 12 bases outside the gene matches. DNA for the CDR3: TGTGCCAGCAGTGTGGCCCCGGGACTAGCGGGGGGCCTCACAGATACGCAGTATTTT. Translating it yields CASSVAPGLAGGLTDTQYF.

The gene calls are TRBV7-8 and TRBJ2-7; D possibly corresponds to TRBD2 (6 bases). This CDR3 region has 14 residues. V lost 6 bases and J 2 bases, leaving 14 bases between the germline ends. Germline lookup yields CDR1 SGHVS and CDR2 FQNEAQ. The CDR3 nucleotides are TGTGCCAGCAGTAAGGCGGGGTTCACCTACGAGCAGTACTTC. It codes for CASSKAGFTYEQYF.

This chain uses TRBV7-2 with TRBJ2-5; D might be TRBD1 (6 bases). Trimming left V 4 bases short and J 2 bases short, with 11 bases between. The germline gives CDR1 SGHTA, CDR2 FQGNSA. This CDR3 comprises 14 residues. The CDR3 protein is CASSYGDIQETQYF. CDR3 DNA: TGTGCCAGCAGCTACGGGGACATTCAAGAGACCCAGTACTTC.

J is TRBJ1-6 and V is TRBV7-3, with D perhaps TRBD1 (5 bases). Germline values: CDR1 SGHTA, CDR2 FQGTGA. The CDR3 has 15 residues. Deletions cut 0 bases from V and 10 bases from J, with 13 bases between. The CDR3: CASSLTAGVRSPLHF. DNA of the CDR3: TGTGCCAGCAGCTTAACAGCGGGGGTTCGATCACCCCTCCACTTT.

The CDR3 nucleotides read TGTGCCAGCAGCGAATCTACAGGGGGGAATCAGCCCCAGCATTTT. Protein product: CASSESTGGNQPQHF. V is TRBV6-5 and J is TRBJ1-5; TRBD1 matches 8 bases. The CDR3 sequence is 15 residues long. With V trimmed by 6 bases and J by 4 bases, 8 bases remained unmatched. Per the germline V gene, CDR1 is MNHEY and CDR2 is SVGAGI.

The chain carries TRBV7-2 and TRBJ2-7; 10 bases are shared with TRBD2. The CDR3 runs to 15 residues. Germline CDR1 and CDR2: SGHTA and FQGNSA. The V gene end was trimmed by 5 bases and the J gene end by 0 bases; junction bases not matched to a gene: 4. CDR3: CASSTTSGNSYEQYF. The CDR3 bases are TGTGCCAGCAGCACAACTAGCGGGAACTCCTACGAGCAGTACTTC.

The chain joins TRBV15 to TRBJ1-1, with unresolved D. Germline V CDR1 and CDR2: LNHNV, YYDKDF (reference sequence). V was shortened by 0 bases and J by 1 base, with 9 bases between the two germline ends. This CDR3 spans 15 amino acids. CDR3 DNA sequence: TGTGCCACCAGCAGAGATCTCGCCGGGAACACTGAAGCTTTCTTT. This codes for CATSRDLAGNTEAFF.

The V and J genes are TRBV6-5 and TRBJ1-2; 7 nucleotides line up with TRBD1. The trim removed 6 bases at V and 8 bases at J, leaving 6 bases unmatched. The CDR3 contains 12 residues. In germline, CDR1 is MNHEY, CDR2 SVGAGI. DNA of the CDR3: TGTGCCAGCAGGGGGACAGTCCGAGGCTACACCTTC. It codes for CASRGTVRGYTF.

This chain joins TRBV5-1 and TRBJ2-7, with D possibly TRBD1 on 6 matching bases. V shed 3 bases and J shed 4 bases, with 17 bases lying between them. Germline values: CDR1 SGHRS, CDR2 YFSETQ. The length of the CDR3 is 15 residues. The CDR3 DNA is TGCGCCAGCAGCTGGGGGCTGGGGTCTAGATACGAGCAGTACTTC. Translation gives CASSWGLGSRYEQYF.

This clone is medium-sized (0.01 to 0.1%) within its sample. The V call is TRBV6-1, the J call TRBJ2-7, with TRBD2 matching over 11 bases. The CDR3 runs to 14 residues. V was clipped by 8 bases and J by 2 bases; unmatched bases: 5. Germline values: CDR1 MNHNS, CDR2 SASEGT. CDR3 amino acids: CASGNSGGAYEQYF. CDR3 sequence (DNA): TGTGCCAGCGGAAATAGCGGGGGGGCCTACGAGCAGTACTTC.

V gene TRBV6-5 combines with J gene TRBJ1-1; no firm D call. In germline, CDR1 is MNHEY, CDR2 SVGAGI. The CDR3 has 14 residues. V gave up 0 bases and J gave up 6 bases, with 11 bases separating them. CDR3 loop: CASSYSRLSAEAFF. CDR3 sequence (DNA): TGTGCCAGCAGTTACTCACGTCTCAGCGCTGAAGCTTTCTTT.

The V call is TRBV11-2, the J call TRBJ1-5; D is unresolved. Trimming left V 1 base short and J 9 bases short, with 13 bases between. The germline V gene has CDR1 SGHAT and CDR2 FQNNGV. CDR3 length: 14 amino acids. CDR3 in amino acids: CASSLGPLPGPQHF. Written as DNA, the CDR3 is TGTGCCAGCAGCTTAGGCCCCCTCCCCGGGCCCCAGCATTTT.

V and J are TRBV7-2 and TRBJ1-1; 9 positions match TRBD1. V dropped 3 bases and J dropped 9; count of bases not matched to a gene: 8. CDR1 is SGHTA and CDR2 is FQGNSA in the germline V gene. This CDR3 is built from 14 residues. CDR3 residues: CASSLLGQGVKAFF. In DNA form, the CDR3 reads TGTGCCAGCAGCTTGCTGGGACAGGGAGTAAAAGCTTTCTTT.

CDR3 amino acids: CATSRDVQVNSPLHF. The DNA for the CDR3 is TGTGCCACCAGCAGAGATGTACAGGTTAATTCACCCCTCCACTTT. V gene TRBV15 combines with J gene TRBJ1-6; possible D gene TRBD1, 5 bases. CDR3 length: 15 residues. V gave up 0 bases and J gave up 6 bases, with 9 bases separating them. Germline CDR1 is LNHNV and CDR2 is YYDKDF (reference sequence).

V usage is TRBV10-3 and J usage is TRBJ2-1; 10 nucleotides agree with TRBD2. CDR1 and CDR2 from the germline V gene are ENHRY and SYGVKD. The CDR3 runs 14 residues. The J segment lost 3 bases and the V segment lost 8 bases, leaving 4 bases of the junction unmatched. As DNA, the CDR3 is TGTGCCATCGGTCTAGCGGGGGTCTACAATGAGCAGTTCTTC. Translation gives CAIGLAGVYNEQFF.

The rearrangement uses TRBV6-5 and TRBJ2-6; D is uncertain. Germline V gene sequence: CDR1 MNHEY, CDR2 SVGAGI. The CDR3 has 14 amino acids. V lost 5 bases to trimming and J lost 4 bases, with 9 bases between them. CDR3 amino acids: CASSLFSGANVLTF. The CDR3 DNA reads TGTGCCAGCAGTCTTTTCTCCGGGGCCAACGTCCTGACTTTC.

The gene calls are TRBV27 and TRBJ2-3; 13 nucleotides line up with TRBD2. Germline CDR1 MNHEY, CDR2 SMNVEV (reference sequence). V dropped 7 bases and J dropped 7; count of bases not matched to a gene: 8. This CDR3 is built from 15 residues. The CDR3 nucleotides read TGTGCCAGCAATTTCGGGACTAGCGGGGAAAATACGCAGTATTTT. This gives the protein CASNFGTSGENTQYF.

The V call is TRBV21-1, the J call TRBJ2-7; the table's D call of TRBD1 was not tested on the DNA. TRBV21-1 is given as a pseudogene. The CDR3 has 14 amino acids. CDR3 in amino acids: CASSNETATYEQYF. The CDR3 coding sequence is TGTGCCAGCAGCAACGAGACAGCGACCTACGAGCAGTACTTC.

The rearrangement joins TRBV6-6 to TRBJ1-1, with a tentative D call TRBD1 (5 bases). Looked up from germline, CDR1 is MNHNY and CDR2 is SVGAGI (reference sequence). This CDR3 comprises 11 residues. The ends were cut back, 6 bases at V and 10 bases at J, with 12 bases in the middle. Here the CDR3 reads CASSSDMTAFF. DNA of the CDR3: TGTGCCAGCAGCTCGGACATGACAGCTTTCTTT.